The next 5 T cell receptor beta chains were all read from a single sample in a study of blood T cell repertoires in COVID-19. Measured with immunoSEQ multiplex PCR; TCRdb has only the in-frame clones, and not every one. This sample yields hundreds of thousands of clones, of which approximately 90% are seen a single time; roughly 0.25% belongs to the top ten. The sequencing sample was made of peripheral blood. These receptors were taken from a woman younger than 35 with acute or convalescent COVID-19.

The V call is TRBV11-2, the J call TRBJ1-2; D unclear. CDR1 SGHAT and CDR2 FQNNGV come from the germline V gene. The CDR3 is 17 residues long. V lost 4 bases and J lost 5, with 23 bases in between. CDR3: CASSSPRSPQYSYGYTF. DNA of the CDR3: TGTGCCAGCAGCTCTCCCCGGTCCCCACAGTATTCTTATGGCTACACCTTC.

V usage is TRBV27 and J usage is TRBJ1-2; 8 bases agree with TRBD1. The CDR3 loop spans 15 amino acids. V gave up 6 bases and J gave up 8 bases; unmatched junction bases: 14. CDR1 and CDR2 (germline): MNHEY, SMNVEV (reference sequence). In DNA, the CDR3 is TGTGCCAGCAGCGACTACAGGGGGAATCTGAAGGGCTACACCTTC. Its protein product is CASSDYRGNLKGYTF.

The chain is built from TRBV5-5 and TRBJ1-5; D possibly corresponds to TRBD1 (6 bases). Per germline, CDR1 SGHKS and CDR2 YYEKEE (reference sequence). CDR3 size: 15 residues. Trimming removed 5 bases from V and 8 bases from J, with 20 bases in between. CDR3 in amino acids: CASSPRGGGEEPQHF. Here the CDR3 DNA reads TGTGCCAGCAGTCCTCGCGGGGGGGGCGAAGAGCCCCAGCATTTT. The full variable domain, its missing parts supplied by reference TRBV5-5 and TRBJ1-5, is DAGVTQSPTHLIKTRGQQVTLRCSPISGHKSVSWYQQVLGQGPQFIFQYYEKEERGRGNFPDRFSARQFPNYSSELNVNALLLGDSALYLCASSPRGGGEEPQHFGDGTRLSIL.

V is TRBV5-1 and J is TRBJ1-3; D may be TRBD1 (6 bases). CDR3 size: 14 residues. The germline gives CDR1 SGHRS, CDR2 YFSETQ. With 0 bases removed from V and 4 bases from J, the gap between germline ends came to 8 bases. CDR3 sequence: CASSLVGGGNTIYF. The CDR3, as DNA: TGCGCCAGCAGCTTGGTTGGGGGCGGAAACACCATATATTTT.

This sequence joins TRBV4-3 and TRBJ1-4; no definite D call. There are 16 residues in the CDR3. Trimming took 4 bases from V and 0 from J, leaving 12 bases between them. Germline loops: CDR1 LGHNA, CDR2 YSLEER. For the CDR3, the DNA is TGCGCCAGCAGCCCGCACCACGGGTCAACTAATGAAAAACTGTTTTTT. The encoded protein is CASSPHHGSTNEKLFF.